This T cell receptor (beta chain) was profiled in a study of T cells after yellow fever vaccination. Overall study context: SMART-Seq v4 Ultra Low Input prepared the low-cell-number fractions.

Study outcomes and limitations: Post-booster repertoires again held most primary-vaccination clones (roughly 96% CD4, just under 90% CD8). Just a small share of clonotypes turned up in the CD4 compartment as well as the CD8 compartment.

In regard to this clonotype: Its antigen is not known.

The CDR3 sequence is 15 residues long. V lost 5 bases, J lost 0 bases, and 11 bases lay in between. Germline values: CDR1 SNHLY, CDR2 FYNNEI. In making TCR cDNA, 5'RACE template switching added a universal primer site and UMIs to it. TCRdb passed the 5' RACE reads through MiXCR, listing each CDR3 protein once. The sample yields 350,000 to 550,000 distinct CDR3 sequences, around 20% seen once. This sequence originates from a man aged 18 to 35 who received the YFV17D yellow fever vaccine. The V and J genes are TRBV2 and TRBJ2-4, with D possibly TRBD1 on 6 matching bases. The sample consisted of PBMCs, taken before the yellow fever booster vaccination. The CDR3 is CASSLGQIAKNIQYF. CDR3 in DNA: TGTGCCAGCAGTCTCGGACAGATAGCCAAAAACATTCAGTACTTC. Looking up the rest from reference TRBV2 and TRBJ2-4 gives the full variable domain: EPEVTQTPSHQVTQMGQEVILRCVPISNHLYFYWYRQILGQKVEFLVSFYNNEISEKSEIFDDQFSVERPDGSNFTLKIRSTKLEDSAMYFCASSLGQIAKNIQYFGAGTRLSVL.